These 20 T cell receptor beta chains came from one sample sequenced in a study of metastatic and nonmetastatic thyroid tumors. Not a single patient had been given any form of treatment at any point before undergoing thyroid surgery. TCRdb re-clonotyped the PCR reads through MiXCR. This sample carries 40,000 to 55,000 clones, roughly 18% of them seen once, and the ten largest clones take under 3%. The material sequenced was blood. The origin of the receptors is a female donor with papillary thyroid cancer or a benign thyroid nodule (not recorded which). Some clones in this sample may be carry-over from other donors' samples.

The table lists this clone with many counts. The chain employs TRBV27 and TRBJ2-1; D is ambiguous. Trimming removed 5 bases at V and 6 bases at J, with 8 bases between. The CDR3 length is 12 residues. Germline V gene sequence: CDR1 MNHEY, CDR2 SMNVEV (reference sequence). CDR3 DNA sequence: TGTGCCAGCAGTGACGGCCGCAATGAGCAGTTCTTC. The encoded protein is CASSDGRNEQFF.

The rearrangement uses TRBV28 and TRBJ1-2, with 7 bases aligning to TRBD1. J gave up 5 bases and V 9 bases, and 18 bases lay outside the gene matches. This CDR3 has 16 residues. Germline V gene lookup returns CDR1 MDHEN and CDR2 SYDVKM. For the CDR3, the DNA is TGTGCCAGACGAACCGGAGAGGACAGGATACTATATGGCTACACCTTC. Translating gives CARRTGEDRILYGYTF.

The table lists this clone with many counts. The chain joins TRBV27 to TRBJ2-5, with D possibly being TRBD2 (5 bases). Trimming stripped 11 bases from V and 7 bases from J, with 11 bases between. The CDR3 runs to 10 residues. Germline CDR1 reads MNHEY; CDR2 reads SMNVEV (reference sequence). The CDR3 loop is CALKSGTQYF. The CDR3 DNA is TGTGCCCTCAAGAGCGGGACCCAGTACTTC.

This clone was seen at least ten times. The V call is TRBV20-1, the J call TRBJ1-5; 8 nucleotides line up with TRBD1. Trimming removed 5 bases from V and 6 bases from J; junction bases left unmatched: 3. Germline CDR1 is DFQATT and CDR2 is SNEGSKA (reference sequence). CDR3 length: 12 amino acids. The CDR3 reads CSADRGFQPQHF. Written as DNA, the CDR3 is TGCAGTGCTGACAGGGGTTTTCAGCCCCAGCATTTT.

This clone was detected many times. The rearrangement links TRBV7-2 to TRBJ2-3; TRBD2 matches at 9 bases. The J segment lost 4 bases and the V segment lost 6 bases, leaving 8 bases of the junction unmatched. CDR3 length: 15 residues. In germline, CDR1 is SGHTA, CDR2 FQGNSA. DNA of the CDR3: TGTGCCAGCAGTCGTAGCGGGAGAGGCGCAGATACGCAGTATTTT. This gives the protein CASSRSGRGADTQYF. The whole variable domain, remainder taken from reference TRBV7-2 and TRBJ2-3, is GAGVSQSPSNKVTEKGKDVELRCDPISGHTALYWYRQSLGQGLEFLIYFQGNSAPDKSGLPSDRFSAERTGGSVSTLTIQRTQQEDSAVYLCASSRSGRGADTQYFGPGTRLTVL.

This chain joins TRBV20-1 and TRBJ2-7, with TRBD2 identical over 7 bases. CDR1 DFQATT and CDR2 SNEGSKA come from the germline V gene (reference sequence). The CDR3 runs 15 residues. The V segment lost 4 bases and the J segment 1 base; nucleotides outside the gene matches: 10. CDR3 sequence (DNA): TGCAGTGCTATAGATGGGACTAAGTGTTCCTACGAGCAGTACTTC. It codes for CSAIDGTKCSYEQYF.

Remarks on this clone: The junction differs from germline at one of its ends, possibly a read error. The CDR3 here is CASSYYQGARSYEKYF. The CDR3 DNA sequence: TGTGCCAGCAGTTACTACCAGGGGGCCAGATCCTACGAGAAGTACTTC. The chain uses TRBV6-4 and TRBJ2-7; 8 nucleotides agree with TRBD1. The V gene's germline CDR1 is MRHNA and CDR2 SNTAGT. The CDR3 is made up of 16 amino acids.

This clone was detected many times. Given a much more abundant clone one base away, this may be a read error. Other DNA sequences within the sample encode an identical CDR3. The CDR3 DNA reads as TGCGCCAGCAGCCTGTTGGGACTAGCCTCCTACGAGCAGTACTTC. Protein product: CASSLLGLASYEQYF. V usage is TRBV5-1 and J usage is TRBJ2-7, with 9 bases lining up with TRBD2. The germline V gene encodes CDR1 SGHRS and CDR2 YFSETQ. The CDR3 covers 15 residues. Trimming cost V 4 bases and J 0 bases; bases outside gene matches: 5.

In the case of this clone: A read error may produce the germline difference seen at one junction end. This rearrangement joins TRBV28 to TRBJ2-7; D remains unclear. The CDR3 totals 11 residues. Germline CDR1 MDHEN, CDR2 SYDVKM. The chain's CDR3 is CASILRYVQYF. CDR3 DNA sequence: TGTGCCAGCATACTGAGGTACGTGCAGTACTTC.

This clone was recorded at least ten times. Other DNA sequences within the sample encode an identical CDR3. The chain is built from TRBV28 and TRBJ1-1, with a weak D call TRBD1 (6 bases). CDR1 MDHEN and CDR2 SYDVKM come from the germline V gene. CDR3 length equals 14 residues. V lost 3 bases and J lost 1, with 9 bases in between. In DNA form, the CDR3 reads TGTGCCAGCAGTTTCCACAGGGCGAACACTGAAGCTTTCTTT. Protein product: CASSFHRANTEAFF.

This clone occurred a few times. The chain links TRBV12-3 or TRBV12-4 to TRBJ1-2; D remains unclear. This CDR3 is built from 12 residues. V lost 5 bases and J 8 bases, leaving 12 bases between the germline ends. DNA for the CDR3: TGTGCCAGCAGTCTGTCACGTTTGGGCTACACCTTC. Encoded protein: CASSLSRLGYTF.

As regards this clone: Compared with germline, one end of the junction differs, possibly owing to a read error. This sample includes further DNA sequences coding for the same CDR3. This rearrangement joins TRBV6-1 to TRBJ2-3; possibly TRBD1 for D (6 bases). The CDR3 has 15 residues. Germline CDR1 is MNHNS and CDR2 is SASEGT. CDR3 region: CASSDGTGKADTQYF. CDR3 nucleotide sequence: TGTGCCAGCAGTGACGGTACAGGGAAGGCAGACACGCAGTATTTT.

Ten or more counts support this clone. V usage is TRBV28 and J usage is TRBJ1-5; D perhaps matches TRBD1 (5 bases). Germline V gives CDR1 MDHEN, CDR2 SYDVKM. V dropped 5 bases and J dropped 9 bases, with 11 bases sitting between them. The CDR3 runs 12 residues. The CDR3 DNA follows: TGTGCCAGCAGTACAGGATATCTGCCCCAGCATTTT. It translates to CASSTGYLPQHF.

The gene calls are TRBV10-3 and TRBJ2-1, with TRBD2 as a possible D gene (6 bases). V was shortened by 6 bases and J by 4 bases, with 16 bases between the two germline ends. This CDR3 spans 15 amino acids. Germline-derived CDR1 and CDR2 are ENHRY and SYGVKD. The CDR3 region is CAIRTYSGAYNEQFF. In DNA form, the CDR3 reads TGTGCCATCAGAACATATAGCGGAGCTTACAATGAGCAGTTCTTC.

The chain uses TRBV9 and TRBJ2-1; 12 positions match TRBD2. The germline CDR1 and CDR2 sequences are SGDLS and YYNGEE. This CDR3 spans 13 amino acids. Trimming removed 4 bases from V and 13 bases from J; junction bases left unmatched: 6. DNA for the CDR3: TGTGCCAGCAGCAGGAGGACTAGCGGGGAACAGTTCTTC. Protein sequence: CASSRRTSGEQFF.

In this sample, this clone turned up a few times. This sequence joins TRBV28 and TRBJ1-2; no clear D gene. CDR3 length equals 15 residues. Germline V CDR1 and CDR2: MDHEN, SYDVKM. Trimming shortened V by 5 bases and J by 2 bases, and 15 bases separated the two germline ends. The DNA of the CDR3 is TGTGCCAGCAGTCGGACGGTCCCTTCCAACTATGGCTACACCTTC. Its protein product is CASSRTVPSNYGYTF.

This clone was observed a few times. A clone one base away is much larger, so this may be a read error. The gene calls are TRBV19 and TRBJ1-5; TRBD1 aligns across 10 bases. Germline loops: CDR1 LNHDA, CDR2 SQIVND (reference sequence). The CDR3 runs 16 residues. Trimming at V came to 3 bases and at J to 7 bases, leaving 9 bases not matched to a gene. In DNA, the CDR3 is TGTGCCAGTAGTATGGCTGGACAGGGGGTACGACAGCCCCAGCATTTT. Translation: CASSMAGQGVRQPQHF.

This clone was counted many times. The V gene is TRBV4-1, the J gene TRBJ2-1, with TRBD1 as a possible D gene (5 bases). With 1 base removed from V and 7 bases from J, the gap between germline ends came to 14 bases. This CDR3 has 15 residues. Germline V gives CDR1 MGHRA, CDR2 YSYEKL. The CDR3 loop is CASSQGTFRGNEQFF. Written as DNA, the CDR3 is TGCGCCAGCAGCCAAGGGACATTCCGAGGAAATGAGCAGTTCTTC.

This clone has more than one count but fewer than ten. Its ends do not fully match the called genes, so a read error is possible. The chain has TRBV6-1 and TRBJ2-1; TRBD2 might be the D (6 bases). The germline V gene encodes CDR1 MNHNS and CDR2 SASEGT. The CDR3 runs to 12 residues. The CDR3 nucleotides read TGTGCCAGCAGTGCGGACTACCATGAGCAGTTCTTC. This codes for CASSADYHEQFF.

This clone was seen at least ten times. This sequence may be a read error, since a much larger clone differs from it by one base. The identical CDR3 is also encoded by other nucleotide sequences in the sample. The CDR3 loop is CASLLENTEAFF. In DNA, the CDR3 is TGTGCCAGCTTATTGGAGAACACTGAGGCTTTCTTT. This rearrangement joins TRBV28 to TRBJ1-1; D gene uncertain. The germline CDR1 and CDR2 sequences are MDHEN and SYDVKM. This CDR3 comprises 12 residues.